Listed below are T cell receptor beta chains from one sample, sequenced in a study of shared clonotypes between healthy human individuals. Sequenced by immunoSEQ multiplex PCR; TCRdb stores in-frame clones only, minus some. Among 1.6 million or so clones listed, around 97% were seen once. Specimen: naive CD4+ T cells sorted from blood. The source of these receptors is a man younger than 45 in good health. Each CDR3 is given with its conserved first and last residue. Fields, in order: D gene, V gene, CDR3 length, J gene, clone size, CDR3 protein, CDR3 DNA. The D gene is left open where the match is weak. A row's size may be missing; if present it is once, few, many or a size class.

D: TRBD1
V: TRBV27
length: 15
J: TRBJ2-3
size: once
CDR3: CASSFRGRGTDTQYF
DNA: TGTGCCAGCAGTTTTAGGGGGCGCGGCACAGATACGCAGTATTTT

D: TRBD2
V: TRBV7-9
length: 18
J: TRBJ2-1
size: NA
CDR3: CASSLRPGREGLGIEQFF
DNA: TGTGCCAGCAGCCTTCGACCCGGGCGGGAGGGCCTAGGGATTGAGCAGTTCTTC

D: TRBD2
V: TRBV18
length: 16
J: TRBJ2-1
size: once
CDR3: CASSQRLAGVSDEQFF
DNA: TGTGCCAGCTCTCAGAGACTAGCGGGAGTATCGGATGAGCAGTTCTTC

D: NA
V: TRBV28
length: 12
J: TRBJ2-1
size: NA
CDR3: CATGLTYNEQFF
DNA: TGTGCCACCGGACTGACCTACAATGAGCAGTTCTTC

D: TRBD1
V: TRBV28
length: 14
J: TRBJ1-1
size: NA
CDR3: CASRGTGTHTEAFF
DNA: TGTGCCAGCAGGGGGACAGGGACGCACACTGAAGCTTTCTTT

D: TRBD2
V: TRBV28
length: 16
J: TRBJ2-1
size: NA
CDR3: CASSLGGGRVHNEQFF
DNA: TGTGCCAGCAGTTTGGGCGGCGGGAGGGTCCACAATGAGCAGTTCTTC

D: NA
V: TRBV15
length: 15
J: TRBJ2-1
size: NA
CDR3: CATSKGTSSYNEQFF
DNA: TGTGCCACCAGCAAGGGGACCAGCTCCTACAATGAGCAGTTCTTC

D: TRBD2
V: TRBV5-1
length: 18
J: TRBJ2-2
size: NA
CDR3: CASSLIHLAGGPSGELFF
DNA: TGCGCCAGCAGCTTAATCCATTTGGCGGGAGGGCCTTCCGGGGAGCTGTTTTTT

D: TRBD1
V: TRBV5-8
length: 16
J: TRBJ1-5
size: NA
CDR3: CASSYSGQGSNQPQHF
DNA: TGTGCCAGCAGCTACTCGGGACAGGGTAGCAATCAGCCCCAGCATTTT

D: NA
V: TRBV28
length: 14
J: TRBJ1-4
size: NA
CDR3: CASSFLGGEEKLFF
DNA: TGTGCCAGCAGTTTTTTGGGGGGTGAAGAAAAACTGTTTTTT

D: NA
V: TRBV5-1
length: 15
J: TRBJ1-5
size: once
CDR3: CASSFRLDSNQPQHF
DNA: TGCGCCAGCAGCTTTAGGTTGGACAGCAATCAGCCCCAGCATTTT

D: TRBD2
V: TRBV4-2
length: 19
J: TRBJ2-7
size: NA
CDR3: CASSLRTSGRTLGSYEQYF
DNA: TGTGCCAGCAGCTTGCGGACTAGCGGGAGGACACTGGGCTCCTACGAGCAGTACTTC

D: TRBD2
V: TRBV5-4
length: 15
J: TRBJ2-2
size: NA
CDR3: CASSTGLAPTGELFF
DNA: TGTGCCAGCAGCACGGGACTAGCACCGACCGGGGAGCTGTTTTTT

D: TRBD2
V: TRBV9
length: 16
J: TRBJ2-2
size: NA
CDR3: CASSVVPSGTTGELFF
DNA: TGTGCCAGCAGCGTAGTTCCTAGCGGGACCACCGGGGAGCTGTTTTTT

D: TRBD2
V: TRBV27
length: 16
J: TRBJ2-1
size: NA
CDR3: CASTRTSGSRYNEQFF
DNA: TGTGCCAGCACCAGGACTAGCGGGAGTCGGTACAATGAGCAGTTCTTC

D: NA
V: TRBV7-2
length: 17
J: TRBJ1-3
size: NA
CDR3: CASSLVGSRSSGNTIYF
DNA: TGTGCCAGCAGCTTAGTAGGTAGCCGGAGCTCTGGAAACACCATATATTTT

D: TRBD1
V: TRBV9
length: 16
J: TRBJ1-2
size: NA
CDR3: CASSVGEGQGAQGYTF
DNA: TGTGCCAGCAGCGTAGGAGAGGGACAGGGGGCACAGGGCTACACCTTC

D: NA
V: TRBV5-6
length: 15
J: TRBJ1-1
size: NA
CDR3: CASSLAPGGETEAFF
DNA: TGTGCCAGCAGCTTGGCCCCGGGAGGAGAGACTGAAGCTTTCTTT

D: NA
V: TRBV28
length: 15
J: TRBJ2-2
size: NA
CDR3: CASSFRQGGTGELFF
DNA: TGTGCCAGCAGTTTTCGGCAGGGGGGGACCGGGGAGCTGTTTTTT

D: NA
V: TRBV18
length: 16
J: TRBJ1-5
size: NA
CDR3: CASSPSREMGNQPQHF
DNA: TGTGCCAGCTCACCAAGCAGAGAGATGGGCAATCAGCCCCAGCATTTT

D: TRBD2
V: TRBV7-2
length: 14
J: TRBJ2-7
size: NA
CDR3: CASSSSGSGNEQYF
DNA: TGTGCCAGCAGCTCCTCGGGTAGCGGGAACGAGCAGTACTTC

D: TRBD2
V: TRBV11-2
length: 16
J: TRBJ2-1
size: NA
CDR3: CASQSSGGSSYNEQFF
DNA: TGTGCCAGCCAATCTAGCGGAGGGAGCTCCTACAATGAGCAGTTCTTC

D: TRBD1
V: TRBV28
length: 16
J: TRBJ2-1
size: once
CDR3: CASSSTPGQRYNEQFF
DNA: TGTGCCAGCAGTTCAACACCGGGACAGAGATACAATGAGCAGTTCTTC